This T cell receptor beta chain derives from a study of cytomegalovirus exposure and HLA in healthy donors (TCRdb year 2017). Turning to the overall study: The 500 to 800 repertoires of the first cohort and the roughly 120 validation repertoires were produced on the same platform, according to a later analysis. The study aimed to test whether cataloging public T cell receptors could reveal signatures of past pathogen exposure. Besides the first cohort of roughly 700 subjects, a separate validation cohort made up of roughly 120 different subjects was used. The study combined high-throughput TCR immunosequencing, statistical association of individual TCRs with disease status, and machine learning to predict cytomegalovirus infection status. Findings and caveats that apply to the study as a whole: Most TCR sequences were observed very rarely across donors, whereas some public TCRs were present in many individuals. All 120 or so repertoires were used to score co-occurrence in the validation cohort in a later analysis, because that analysis had no HLA typing for the cohort. A later analysis found that TCRs clustered in the first cohort also tended to co-occur in the roughly 120 validation repertoires, with more than 90% of cluster scores above 0. The study gave a list of around 170 TCR beta chains associated with cytomegalovirus. The classifier was reported to diagnose cytomegalovirus status with high specificity and sensitivity in both the original and validation cohorts. In vitro tests confirmed that three of the cytomegalovirus-associated TCR beta chains recognize cytomegalovirus antigens. It was suggested by the authors that the approach could potentially be generalized to other disease states and immunological phenotypes.

Donors formed part of the validation cohort, which comprised 120 subjects and was distinct from the first cohort of under 800 subjects. Library preparation used the immunoSEQ multiplex PCR assay. The authors' analysis ran thus. A statistical classification framework was built to diagnose cytomegalovirus status from the catalog of TCR beta chain sequences. TCRdb holds this immuneACCESS table with in-frame rearrangements only. Some clones are missing; in checked studies, unresolved V genes explain under half, and the rest has no known cause. V, J and clone size are taken as reported in that table, and D and trimming were inferred from the DNA itself. This sample comprises tens of thousands of clones, 85% to 95% of them detected only once. Roughly 1.4% of the sample rests with the top ten. V is reduced by 10 bases and J by 4 bases, leaving a spacing of 11 bases between them. Via the germline V gene (reference sequence), CDR1 is MNHEY and CDR2 SMNVEV. The CDR3 covers 11 residues, taking in both the cysteine and the phenylalanine. Of the read, only the CDR3 DNA is kept; its 33 bases are in frame from base 1.

With regard to this clone: Its antigen remains unidentified. Per-base quality was not reported, and no clone a single base away is much larger than it.

This TCR derives from a young man in good health and CMV-seropositive. The sequenced material came from PBMCs. The chain links TRBV27 with TRBJ2-7; the best D guess is TRBD1, with 6 bases matching. The CDR3 amino acid sequence is: CATRRGYEQYF. Here is the DNA: TGTGCCACCCGAAGGGGGTACGAGCAGTACTTC.